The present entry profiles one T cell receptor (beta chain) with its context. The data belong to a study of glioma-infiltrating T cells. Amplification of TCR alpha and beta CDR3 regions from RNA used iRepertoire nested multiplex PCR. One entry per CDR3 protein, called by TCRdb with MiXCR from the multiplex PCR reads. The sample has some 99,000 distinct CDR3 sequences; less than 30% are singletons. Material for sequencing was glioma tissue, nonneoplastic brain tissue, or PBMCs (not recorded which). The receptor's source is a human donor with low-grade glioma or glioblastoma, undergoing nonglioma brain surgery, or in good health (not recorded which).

In DNA form, the CDR3 reads TGTGCCAGCAGTTACCAGGGGGGAAATCAGCCCCAGCATTTT. Protein sequence: CASSYQGGNQPQHF. The V call is TRBV6-5, the J call TRBJ1-5, with 7 positions matching TRBD1. The V segment lost 2 bases and the J segment 4 bases; nucleotides outside the gene matches: 2. Germline V lookup: CDR1 MNHEY, CDR2 SVGAGI. The CDR3 is made up of 14 amino acids.